A selection of T cell receptor beta chains follows, all from one sample in a study of blood T cell repertoires in COVID-19. Sequencing was performed with immunoSEQ multiplex PCR; in TCRdb, only in-frame clones are kept and a portion is missing. The data contain some 150,000 clones, roughly 80% of them singletons. The sequenced material came from peripheral blood. The receptors stem from an older woman with acute or convalescent COVID-19. CDR3s include the opening cysteine and the closing phenylalanine or tryptophan. Each record gives: J gene, D gene, V gene, clone size, CDR3 protein, CDR3 DNA. The D gene is left open where the match is weak. For some rows the clone size is stated as once, few or many, or as a class when expanded; others skip it.

j_gene: TRBJ1-1
d_gene: TRBD1
v_gene: TRBV10-1
abundance: -
CDR3aa: CASSDGQGRTEAFF
CDR3nt: TGCGCCAGCAGTGATGGACAGGGGAGGACTGAAGCTTTCTTT

j_gene: TRBJ1-5
d_gene: -
v_gene: TRBV28
abundance: -
CDR3aa: CASRSGHQPQHF
CDR3nt: TGTGCCAGCAGGTCAGGGCATCAGCCCCAGCATTTT

j_gene: TRBJ1-2
d_gene: -
v_gene: TRBV9
abundance: -
CDR3aa: CASSDGRANYGYTF
CDR3nt: TGTGCCAGCAGCGACGGTAGAGCGAACTATGGCTACACCTTC

j_gene: TRBJ2-2
d_gene: TRBD1
v_gene: TRBV18
abundance: few
CDR3aa: CASSPLTGVGELFF
CDR3nt: TGTGCCAGCTCACCCCTAACAGGGGTCGGGGAGCTGTTTTTT

j_gene: TRBJ1-2
d_gene: TRBD1
v_gene: TRBV5-1
abundance: -
CDR3aa: CASSLDRGSYYGYTF
CDR3nt: TGCGCCAGCAGCTTGGACAGGGGGTCATATTATGGCTACACCTTC

j_gene: TRBJ2-2
d_gene: -
v_gene: TRBV3-1/TRBV3-2
abundance: -
CDR3aa: CASSQEGLGEGTGELFF
CDR3nt: TGTGCCAGCAGCCAAGAAGGCCTAGGCGAGGGCACCGGGGAGCTGTTTTTT

j_gene: TRBJ1-6
d_gene: -
v_gene: TRBV12-3/TRBV12-4
abundance: -
CDR3aa: CASSRGYNSPLHF
CDR3nt: TGTGCCAGCAGTCGGGGCTATAATTCACCCCTCCACTTT

j_gene: TRBJ1-5
d_gene: -
v_gene: TRBV2
abundance: -
CDR3aa: CASREYTGFASRNQPQHF
CDR3nt: TGTGCCAGCAGGGAGTATACAGGGTTTGCAAGCCGCAATCAGCCCCAGCATTTT

j_gene: TRBJ2-7
d_gene: TRBD1
v_gene: TRBV28
abundance: -
CDR3aa: CASSASGTGSYEQYF
CDR3nt: TGTGCCAGCAGTGCCTCCGGGACAGGGTCCTACGAGCAGTACTTC

j_gene: TRBJ1-1
d_gene: -
v_gene: TRBV6-4
abundance: -
CDR3aa: CASSDSLYYREIRMNTEAFF
CDR3nt: TGTGCCAGCAGTGACTCTCTTTATTACAGGGAGATCAGGATGAACACTGAAGCTTTCTTT

j_gene: TRBJ2-7
d_gene: TRBD1
v_gene: TRBV23-1
abundance: -
CDR3aa: CASTTPGQGASYEQYF
CDR3nt: TGCGCCAGCACCACACCGGGACAGGGGGCGTCCTACGAGCAGTACTTC

j_gene: TRBJ2-1
d_gene: TRBD2
v_gene: TRBV13
abundance: -
CDR3aa: CASSHTSGSTDEQFF
CDR3nt: TGTGCCAGCAGCCACACTAGCGGGAGTACCGATGAGCAGTTCTTC

j_gene: TRBJ2-2
d_gene: -
v_gene: TRBV19
abundance: -
CDR3aa: CASRSGGGTGELFF
CDR3nt: TGTGCCAGTAGGTCAGGGGGAGGCACCGGGGAGCTGTTTTTT

j_gene: TRBJ2-7
d_gene: TRBD1
v_gene: TRBV6-5
abundance: -
CDR3aa: CASSHTGGGYEQYF
CDR3nt: TGTGCCAGCAGCCATACAGGGGGCGGTTACGAGCAGTACTTC

j_gene: TRBJ1-3
d_gene: -
v_gene: TRBV3-1/TRBV3-2
abundance: once
CDR3aa: CASSQATGFSGNTIYF
CDR3nt: TGTGCCAGCAGCCAAGCGACAGGATTCTCTGGAAACACCATATATTTT

j_gene: TRBJ1-5
d_gene: -
v_gene: TRBV7-9
abundance: -
CDR3aa: CASSLGNGGDQPQHF
CDR3nt: TGTGCCAGCAGCTTAGGGAACGGGGGAGATCAGCCCCAGCATTTT

j_gene: TRBJ2-2
d_gene: TRBD2
v_gene: TRBV3-1/TRBV3-2
abundance: -
CDR3aa: CASSHRLAIAGELFF
CDR3nt: TGTGCCAGCAGCCATAGACTAGCGATCGCCGGGGAGCTGTTTTTT

j_gene: TRBJ2-1
d_gene: TRBD2
v_gene: TRBV7-2
abundance: -
CDR3aa: CASSLQGGRAVWNEQFF
CDR3nt: TGTGCCAGCAGCTTACAGGGCGGGAGGGCCGTGTGGAATGAGCAGTTCTTC

j_gene: TRBJ2-3
d_gene: TRBD2
v_gene: TRBV2
abundance: -
CDR3aa: CASWIAGDRTDTQYF
CDR3nt: TGTGCCAGCTGGATAGCGGGAGACAGAACAGATACGCAGTATTTT

j_gene: TRBJ1-2
d_gene: -
v_gene: TRBV19
abundance: -
CDR3aa: CASRAPGQGPYGYTF
CDR3nt: TGTGCCAGTAGAGCCCCAGGCCAGGGTCCCTATGGCTACACCTTC

j_gene: TRBJ1-2
d_gene: TRBD1
v_gene: TRBV11-2
abundance: few
CDR3aa: CASSPGQGFGGYTF
CDR3nt: TGTGCCAGCAGCCCGGGACAGGGATTCGGTGGCTACACCTTC

j_gene: TRBJ1-5
d_gene: TRBD1
v_gene: TRBV28
abundance: -
CDR3aa: CASIRDRGYSNQPQHF
CDR3nt: TGTGCCAGCATTAGGGACAGGGGGTATAGCAATCAGCCCCAGCATTTT

j_gene: TRBJ2-3
d_gene: -
v_gene: TRBV6-5
abundance: -
CDR3aa: CASSYGQNTDTQYF
CDR3nt: TGTGCCAGCAGTTACGGGCAGAACACAGATACGCAGTATTTT

j_gene: TRBJ2-1
d_gene: TRBD2
v_gene: TRBV11-3
abundance: -
CDR3aa: CASTSSGSSYNEQFF
CDR3nt: TGTGCCAGCACTTCTAGCGGTAGCTCCTACAATGAGCAGTTCTTC

j_gene: TRBJ2-1
d_gene: TRBD2
v_gene: TRBV3-1/TRBV3-2
abundance: -
CDR3aa: CASSPRTGLPEYNEQFF
CDR3nt: TGTGCCAGCAGCCCCCGAACGGGACTACCGGAATACAATGAGCAGTTCTTC

j_gene: TRBJ1-6
d_gene: -
v_gene: TRBV7-9
abundance: -
CDR3aa: CASSLRDSPLHF
CDR3nt: TGTGCCAGCAGCTTGAGGGATTCACCCCTCCACTTT

j_gene: TRBJ1-6
d_gene: -
v_gene: TRBV10-3
abundance: -
CDR3aa: CAISDGGGSPLHF
CDR3nt: TGTGCCATCAGTGACGGTGGCGGCTCACCCCTCCACTTT

j_gene: TRBJ2-1
d_gene: -
v_gene: TRBV19
abundance: -
CDR3aa: CASSRGLPSYNEQFF
CDR3nt: TGTGCCAGTAGTAGGGGACTTCCCTCCTACAATGAGCAGTTCTTC

j_gene: TRBJ1-4
d_gene: -
v_gene: TRBV28
abundance: -
CDR3aa: CASSSSPRVEKLFF
CDR3nt: TGTGCCAGCAGTTCCAGTCCCAGGGTTGAAAAACTGTTTTTT

j_gene: TRBJ1-6
d_gene: -
v_gene: TRBV11-3
abundance: -
CDR3aa: CATSPGGINSPLHF
CDR3nt: TGTGCCACGTCCCCCGGGGGGATTAATTCACCCCTCCACTTT

j_gene: TRBJ2-7
d_gene: -
v_gene: TRBV27
abundance: -
CDR3aa: CASSPTGTVQYF
CDR3nt: TGTGCCAGCAGCCCGACAGGGACTGTGCAGTACTTC

j_gene: TRBJ2-3
d_gene: TRBD2
v_gene: TRBV7-2
abundance: -
CDR3aa: CASSSRAGFTDTQYF
CDR3nt: TGTGCCAGCAGCTCTCGAGCGGGGTTCACAGATACGCAGTATTTT

j_gene: TRBJ1-2
d_gene: -
v_gene: TRBV14
abundance: -
CDR3aa: CASIGVGTNYGYTF
CDR3nt: TGTGCCAGTATAGGGGTCGGAACTAACTATGGCTACACCTTC

j_gene: TRBJ2-5
d_gene: TRBD2
v_gene: TRBV24-1
abundance: few
CDR3aa: CATSDFRASGLRETQYF
CDR3nt: TGTGCCACCAGTGATTTCCGGGCTAGCGGTCTGAGAGAGACCCAGTACTTC

j_gene: TRBJ2-1
d_gene: -
v_gene: TRBV27
abundance: -
CDR3aa: CASSGPRAFAYNEQFF
CDR3nt: TGTGCCAGCAGTGGACCCAGGGCCTTTGCCTACAATGAGCAGTTCTTC

j_gene: TRBJ1-1
d_gene: -
v_gene: TRBV18
abundance: few
CDR3aa: CASSQGRGTEAFF
CDR3nt: TGTGCCAGCTCACAGGGGCGAGGCACTGAAGCTTTCTTT

j_gene: TRBJ2-3
d_gene: TRBD2
v_gene: TRBV7-3
abundance: -
CDR3aa: CASSLIGTSGYTDTQYF
CDR3nt: TGTGCCAGCAGCTTAATCGGCACTAGCGGGTACACAGATACGCAGTATTTT

j_gene: TRBJ1-1
d_gene: -
v_gene: TRBV27
abundance: -
CDR3aa: CASSLGAGAATEAFF
CDR3nt: TGTGCCAGCAGTTTAGGTGCAGGGGCTGCCACTGAAGCTTTCTTT

j_gene: TRBJ1-2
d_gene: TRBD1
v_gene: TRBV18
abundance: -
CDR3aa: CASSSGTAGYTF
CDR3nt: TGTGCCAGCTCTTCCGGGACAGCTGGCTACACCTTC

j_gene: TRBJ2-7
d_gene: TRBD1
v_gene: TRBV5-1
abundance: -
CDR3aa: CASSFGQGYYEQYF
CDR3nt: TGCGCCAGCAGCTTTGGACAGGGCTACTACGAGCAGTACTTC

j_gene: TRBJ1-2
d_gene: -
v_gene: TRBV7-9
abundance: -
CDR3aa: CASRAGGSDYGYTF
CDR3nt: TGTGCCAGCAGGGCCGGAGGGAGCGACTATGGCTACACCTTC

j_gene: TRBJ2-5
d_gene: -
v_gene: TRBV12-3/TRBV12-4
abundance: -
CDR3aa: CASSFWKQETQYF
CDR3nt: TGTGCCAGCAGTTTTTGGAAACAGGAGACCCAGTACTTC

j_gene: TRBJ2-1
d_gene: TRBD2
v_gene: TRBV11-3
abundance: -
CDR3aa: CASSSPGLAGPEGYNEQFF
CDR3nt: TGTGCCAGCAGCTCCCCGGGGCTAGCGGGACCAGAGGGATACAATGAGCAGTTCTTC

j_gene: TRBJ1-2
d_gene: TRBD1
v_gene: TRBV30
abundance: -
CDR3aa: CASNRGAGYTF
CDR3nt: TGTGCCTCTAACAGGGGGGCGGGCTACACCTTC

j_gene: TRBJ2-1
d_gene: TRBD2
v_gene: TRBV19
abundance: -
CDR3aa: CATKLAGPYNEQFF
CDR3nt: TGTGCCACCAAACTAGCGGGCCCCTACAATGAGCAGTTCTTC

j_gene: TRBJ2-5
d_gene: TRBD1
v_gene: TRBV5-4
abundance: -
CDR3aa: CASKEQGAYETQYF
CDR3nt: TGTGCCAGCAAAGAACAGGGGGCATACGAGACCCAGTACTTC

j_gene: TRBJ1-2
d_gene: TRBD1
v_gene: TRBV12-3/TRBV12-4
abundance: once
CDR3aa: CASSPGGGYTF
CDR3nt: TGTGCCAGCAGTCCAGGGGGAGGCTACACCTTC

j_gene: TRBJ1-2
d_gene: -
v_gene: TRBV28
abundance: few
CDR3aa: CASSLTGDGARGYTF
CDR3nt: TGTGCCAGCAGTTTAACGGGGGATGGGGCCCGGGGCTACACCTTC

j_gene: TRBJ1-2
d_gene: TRBD1
v_gene: TRBV11-3
abundance: -
CDR3aa: CASSLSGRGEYGYTF
CDR3nt: TGTGCCAGCAGCTTATCGGGCAGGGGGGAGTATGGCTACACCTTC